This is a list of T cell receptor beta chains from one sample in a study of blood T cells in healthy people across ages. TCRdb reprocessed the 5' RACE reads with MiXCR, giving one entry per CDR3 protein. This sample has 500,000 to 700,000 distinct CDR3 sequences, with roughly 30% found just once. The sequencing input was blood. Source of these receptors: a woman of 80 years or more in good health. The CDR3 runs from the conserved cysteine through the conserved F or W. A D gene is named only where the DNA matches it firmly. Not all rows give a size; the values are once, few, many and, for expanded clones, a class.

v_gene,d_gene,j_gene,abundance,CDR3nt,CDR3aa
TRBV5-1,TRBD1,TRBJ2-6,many,TGCGCCAGCAGCTTTCCCGGACAGGGGAGCTCTGGGGCCAACGTCCTGACTTTC,CASSFPGQGSSGANVLTF
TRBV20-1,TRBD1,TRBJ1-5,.,TGCAGTGCTTTACGGGACAGCGGCAATCAGCCCCAGCATTTT,CSALRDSGNQPQHF
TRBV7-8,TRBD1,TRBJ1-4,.,TGTGCCAGCAGCCAACGGACCAGGACAGGGGAAAAACTGTTTTTT,CASSQRTRTGEKLFF
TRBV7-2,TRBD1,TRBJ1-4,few,TGTGCCAGCTCTGGGACGACAGGGACTGAAAAACTGTTTTTT,CASSGTTGTEKLFF
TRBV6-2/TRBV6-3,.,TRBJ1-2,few,TGTGCCAGCATCGGGGCCCCTCTTAACGGACATGATGGCTACACCTTC,CASIGAPLNGHDGYTF
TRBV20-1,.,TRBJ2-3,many,TGCAGTGCTAGAGTTGCGCGGGCCGGCACAGATACGCAGTATTTT,CSARVARAGTDTQYF
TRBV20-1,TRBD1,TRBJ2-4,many,TGCAGTGCTTATTCCGGGACAGGAGCGTACATTCAGTACTTC,CSAYSGTGAYIQYF
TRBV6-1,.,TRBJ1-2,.,TGTGCCAGCAGTGAAGGATACAGGGCTGGCTACACCTTC,CASSEGYRAGYTF
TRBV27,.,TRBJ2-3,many,TGTGCCAGCAGTTCCCGGGACACAGGGGATACGCAGTATTTT,CASSSRDTGDTQYF
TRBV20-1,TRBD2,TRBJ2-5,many,TGCAGTGCTAGAGATTCGTCTAGCGGGGGGTTAGGAGAGACCCAGTACTTC,CSARDSSSGGLGETQYF
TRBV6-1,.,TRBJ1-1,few,TGTGCCAGCAGTGAAGCAGAGGGGATGGTTGGGTTGAACACTGAAGCTTTCTTT,CASSEAEGMVGLNTEAFF
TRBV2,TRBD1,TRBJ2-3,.,TGTGCCAGCAAGCGGCAGGGGGGCACAGATACGCAGTATTTT,CASKRQGGTDTQYF
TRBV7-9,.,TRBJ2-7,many,TGTGCCAGCAGCCCAGAGAGCTACGAGCAGTACTTC,CASSPESYEQYF
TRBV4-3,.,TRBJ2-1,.,TGCACCAGCAGCCAAGATAGAGGGCTTGAGCAGTTCTTC,CTSSQDRGLEQFF
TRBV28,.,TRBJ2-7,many,TGTGCCAGCAGGGGTGCCATTTACGAGCAGTACTTC,CASRGAIYEQYF
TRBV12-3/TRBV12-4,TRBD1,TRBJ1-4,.,TGTGCCAGCAGTTCCCTAGGACAGGGAGGTAATGAAAAACTGTTTTTT,CASSSLGQGGNEKLFF
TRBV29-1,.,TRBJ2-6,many,TGCAGCGGAGTTGGAGTTGCCTCTGGGGCCAACGTCCTGACTTTC,CSGVGVASGANVLTF
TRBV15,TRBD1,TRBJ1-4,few,TGTGCCACCAGCAGAGAATTGGGGGGACAGGGACGAGAAAAACTGTTTTTT,CATSRELGGQGREKLFF
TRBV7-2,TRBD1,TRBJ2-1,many,TGTGCCAGCAGCTTGGGGATTTTTACAGGGGGCACAGAGCAGTTCTTC,CASSLGIFTGGTEQFF
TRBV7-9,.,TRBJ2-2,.,TGTGCCAGCAGCCCATGGACCCCAGACACCGGGGAGCTGTTTTTT,CASSPWTPDTGELFF
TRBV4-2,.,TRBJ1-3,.,TGTGCCAGCAAAAGGGAGACGGACCTAGCGAACACCATATATTTT,CASKRETDLANTIYF
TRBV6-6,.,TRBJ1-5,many,TGTGCCAGCAGTTACTCAAGGGGCGCCGACAATCAGCCCCAGCATTTT,CASSYSRGADNQPQHF
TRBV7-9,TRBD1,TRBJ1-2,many,TGTGCCAGCAGCCTAGCCCAACAGGGGACTAACGGCTACACCTTC,CASSLAQQGTNGYTF
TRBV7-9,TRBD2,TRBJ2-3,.,TGTGCCAGCAGCTTAAGCCAAGCGGGGGGGCAGAATACGCAGTATTTT,CASSLSQAGGQNTQYF
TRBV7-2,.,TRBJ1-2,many,TGTGCCAGCAGCTTAAGTACCGGCGGCTATGGCTACACCTTC,CASSLSTGGYGYTF
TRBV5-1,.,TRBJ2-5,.,TGCGCCAGCAGCCCCCTTTGGAATGAGCAGTACTTC,CASSPLWNEQYF
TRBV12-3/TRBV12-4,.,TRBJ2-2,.,TGTGCCAGCAGTTTAGAGGCGCGAGCAGTGCTGTTTTTT,CASSLEARAVLFF
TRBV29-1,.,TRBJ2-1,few,TGCAGCGTGACCCGGGACTCCAGTAGTGAGCAGTTCTTC,CSVTRDSSSEQFF